The sample holds a few counts of the clone carrying this T cell receptor (beta chain). This CDR3 has 15 amino acids. Germline CDR1 and CDR2: LGHNA and YSLEER. The V end was cut by 0 bases, the J end by 3 bases, with 11 bases between. TCRdb fed the 5' RACE reads into MiXCR, producing one record per CDR3 protein. Of hundreds of thousands of distinct CDR3 sequences in the sample, over 15% were seen once. This sample is drawn from a study of T-cell memory formation after mild COVID-19. What was sequenced was PBMCs or a T cell subset sorted from them (not recorded which). This receptor was obtained from a man younger than 30 who had mild COVID-19 (a few samples of this study predate the infection). Cell type and time point are not known. The chain couples TRBV4-3 to TRBJ1-1; a possible D gene is TRBD1 (5 bases). CDR3 loop: CASSQDDSRYTEAFF. In DNA form, the CDR3 reads TGCGCCAGCAGCCAAGATGACAGCAGGTACACTGAAGCTTTCTTT.